Presented here are 22 T cell receptor beta chains from one specimen sequenced in a study of vaccination effects on CD4 cells after COVID-19. Isolating CD4+ T cells followed about 11 days of culture. These TCRs are of unknown antigen specificity. Some clones are missing from TCRdb's copy, which holds only in-frame ones; the method was immunoSEQ multiplex PCR. The table has 70,000 or so clones, roughly 80% seen once; the top ten hold approximately 2%. Sequenced material: CD4+ T cells from PBMCs cultured without peptide, taken before COVID-19 vaccination. These receptors were taken from a human donor who received a COVID-19 vaccine.

The chain links TRBV6-6 to TRBJ1-5, with a possible D match to TRBD1 (5 bases). The length of the CDR3 is 12 residues. Germline CDR1 is MNHNY and CDR2 is SVGAGI (reference sequence). V lost 7 bases and J 4 bases, leaving 8 bases between the germline ends. The CDR3 sequence: CASMQGNQPQHF. DNA for the CDR3: TGTGCCAGCATGCAGGGAAATCAGCCCCAGCATTTT.

This rearrangement joins TRBV28 to TRBJ2-7, with 8 bases matching TRBD2. V lost 3 bases to trimming and J lost 0 bases; unmatched junction nucleotides: 4. The CDR3 runs 15 residues. CDR1 is MDHEN, CDR2 SYDVKM, per germline. CDR3 protein: CASSFSGGLSYEQYV. The CDR3 DNA is TGTGCCAGCAGTTTTTCGGGGGGGCTCTCCTACGAGCAGTACGTC.

This CDR3 is CASSSPGTAYEQYV. The CDR3 DNA reads as TGTGCCAGCAGTTCCCCCGGGACAGCCTACGAGCAGTACGTC. The J gene is TRBJ2-7, the V gene TRBV28; TRBD1 matches at 7 bases. The CDR3 spans 14 residues. The V gene's germline CDR1 is MDHEN and CDR2 SYDVKM. The junction had 5 bases not matched to a gene; V was cut back by 4 bases and J by 2 bases.

The chain joins TRBV5-1 to TRBJ2-7, with a tentative D call TRBD2 (6 bases). This CDR3 has 13 residues. V shed 4 bases and J shed 4 bases, with 12 bases lying between them. Germline-derived CDR1 and CDR2 are SGHRS and YFSETQ. Written as DNA, the CDR3 is TGCGCCAGCAGCCCGGGACTGGGGTACGAGCAGTACGTC. This translates into CASSPGLGYEQYV.

This chain joins TRBV7-9 and TRBJ1-2, with D uncertain. In germline, CDR1 is SEHNR, CDR2 FQNEAQ (reference sequence). V was trimmed by 1 base and J by 8 bases, leaving 8 bases between them. The CDR3 is 12 residues long. The CDR3 protein is CASSLVGRGYTF. CDR3 coding DNA: TGTGCCAGCAGCTTAGTGGGCAGGGGCTACACCTTC.

The chain joins TRBV7-9 to TRBJ2-3; no clear D. Trimming removed 3 bases from V and 7 bases from J, with 14 bases in between. The CDR3 has 14 residues. Per the germline V gene, CDR1 is SEHNR and CDR2 is FQNEAQ (reference sequence). CDR3 region: CASSFLLGPNTQYF. Written as DNA, the CDR3 is TGTGCCAGCAGCTTCCTTCTAGGGCCGAATACGCAGTATTTT.

The chain joins TRBV5-6 to TRBJ2-7, with D possibly being TRBD1 (5 bases). Trimming removed 2 bases from V and 4 bases from J, with 7 bases in between. Germline loops: CDR1 SGHDT, CDR2 YYEEEE. This CDR3 spans 12 amino acids. In DNA form, the CDR3 reads TGTGCCAGCAGCTTTACAGGTTACGAGCAGTACGTC. It yields the protein CASSFTGYEQYV.

The rearrangement links TRBV18 to TRBJ1-5; maybe TRBD1 (5 bases). Trimming shortened V by 3 bases and J by 5 bases, and 11 bases separated the two germline ends. This CDR3 contains 14 residues. Per the germline V gene, CDR1 is KGHSH and CDR2 is LQKENI. The CDR3 here is CASSPQGPHQPQHF. The CDR3 region has the DNA TGTGCCAGCTCACCCCAGGGACCCCATCAGCCCCAGCATTTT.

The CDR3: CASSPDRGDNEQFF. The DNA of the CDR3 is TGTGCCAGCAGCCCCGACAGGGGAGACAATGAGCAGTTCTTC. This chain connects TRBV7-3 to TRBJ2-1; 8 nucleotides match TRBD1. The V gene end was trimmed by 5 bases and the J gene end by 5 bases; junction bases not matched to a gene: 5. Germline V gene sequence: CDR1 SGHTA, CDR2 FQGTGA. This CDR3 is built from 14 residues.

The count of this clone is one. The chain uses TRBV9 and TRBJ1-2; no firm D call. Germline V gene data show CDR1 as SGDLS and CDR2 as YYNGEE. The V gene lost 3 bases and the J gene lost 8 bases, with 17 bases spanning the gap. The CDR3 covers 14 residues. The CDR3 sequence: CASSGPDGVGGYTF. The CDR3 DNA follows: TGTGCCAGCAGCGGCCCCGACGGGGTGGGCGGCTACACCTTC.

This clone was found once. The rearrangement uses TRBV27 and TRBJ1-3, with a weak D call TRBD1 (6 bases). The V gene lost 7 bases and the J gene lost 6 bases, with 25 bases spanning the gap. Per the germline V gene, CDR1 is MNHEY and CDR2 is SMNVEV (reference sequence). The CDR3 sequence is 17 residues long. The CDR3 spells CASKGWGSGDTENTIYF. The CDR3 bases are TGTGCCAGCAAAGGGTGGGGCTCAGGGGATACCGAAAACACCATATATTTT.

The chain is built from TRBV12-3 or TRBV12-4 and TRBJ1-1; D gene unclear. V was clipped by 2 bases and J by 6 bases, with 10 bases between them. CDR3 size: 13 residues. The chain's CDR3 is CASSLLEGAEAFF. CDR3 bases: TGTGCCAGCAGTTTACTGGAGGGCGCTGAAGCTTTCTTT.

J is TRBJ2-1 and V is TRBV4-1, with 9 bases matching TRBD2. Germline values: CDR1 MGHRA, CDR2 YSYEKL. After removal of 1 base from V and 4 bases from J, the junction contained 2 bases not matched to a gene. The CDR3 runs to 15 residues. CDR3 coding DNA: TGCGCCAGCAGCCAAGGGCTAGCGGGGTACAATGAGCAGTTCTTC. Translated: CASSQGLAGYNEQFF.

This chain uses TRBV29-1 with TRBJ1-1; D remains unclear. The CDR3 has 13 amino acids. V was pared by 4 bases and J by 0 bases, with 9 bases between. The germline V gene has CDR1 SQVTM and CDR2 ANQGSEA. Written as DNA, the CDR3 is TGCAGCGTTGCGGTCATAATGAACACTGAAGCTTTCTTT. This translates into CSVAVIMNTEAFF.

This chain links TRBV2 with TRBJ2-3, with D unclear. Looked up from germline, CDR1 is SNHLY and CDR2 is FYNNEI. V shed 7 bases and J shed 2 bases, with 13 bases lying between them. CDR3 length: 14 amino acids. The CDR3 DNA reads TGTGCCAGCAAGTACGCAGTCAACACAGATACGCAGTATTTT. Its protein is CASKYAVNTDTQYF.

The chain couples TRBV5-1 to TRBJ1-2; 7 bases match TRBD1. Per germline, CDR1 SGHRS and CDR2 YFSETQ. Trimming took 3 bases from V and 4 from J; bases not matched to a gene: 12. The CDR3 extends over 16 amino acids. The CDR3 is CASSYRGRLESYGYTF. In DNA, the CDR3 is TGCGCCAGCAGCTACAGGGGAAGATTGGAGAGCTATGGCTACACCTTC. The whole variable domain, remainder taken from reference TRBV5-1 and TRBJ1-2, is KAGVTQTPRYLIKTRGQQVTLSCSPISGHRSVSWYQQTPGQGLQFLFEYFSETQRNKGNFPGRFSGRQFSNSRSEMNVSTLELGDSALYLCASSYRGRLESYGYTFGSGTRLTVV.

This rearrangement joins TRBV30 to TRBJ1-5; TRBD1 matches 9 bases. The CDR3 is 14 residues long. The trim removed 4 bases at V and 5 bases at J, leaving 6 bases unmatched. Looked up from germline, CDR1 is GTSNPN and CDR2 is SVGIG (reference sequence). The CDR3 sequence is CAWTPGQGYQPQHF. In nucleotides, the CDR3 is TGTGCCTGGACCCCGGGACAGGGCTATCAGCCCCAGCATTTT.

The V and J genes are TRBV10-1 and TRBJ2-4; D assignment may be TRBD1 or TRBD2 (6 bases each). Looked up from germline, CDR1 is WNHNN and CDR2 is SYGVQD (reference sequence). The CDR3 spans 17 residues. The V gene lost 7 bases and the J gene lost 0 bases, with 19 bases spanning the gap. CDR3 bases: TGCGCCAGCACCTCCCCTACAGGGACTTTAGCCAAAAACATTCAGTACTTC. This translates into CASTSPTGTLAKNIQYF.

Of note for this clone: In the same sample, other DNA sequences code for this CDR3. The V call is TRBV7-6, the J call TRBJ2-2; D remains unclear. Trimming stripped 5 bases from V and 5 bases from J, with 9 bases between. From germline, CDR1 is SGHVS and CDR2 FNYEAQ. This CDR3 is built from 13 residues. The CDR3 region is CASSPSRTGELFF. Here the CDR3 DNA reads TGTGCCAGCAGCCCCAGTCGGACCGGGGAGCTGTTTTTT.

This clone was recorded once. The rearrangement uses TRBV6-2 or TRBV6-3 and TRBJ2-5; D assignment may be TRBD1 or TRBD2 (5 bases each). This CDR3 has 16 amino acids. Germline-derived CDR1 and CDR2 are MNHEY and SVGEGT. V was pared by 0 bases and J by 2 bases, with 13 bases between. The CDR3 nucleotides read TGTGCCAGCAGTTACTCGATGGGACGGATACAAGAGACCCAGTACTTC. Its protein is CASSYSMGRIQETQYF.

The chain joins TRBV7-2 to TRBJ1-6; 12 nucleotides line up with TRBD1. The CDR3 is 17 residues long. J was trimmed by 7 bases and V by 6 bases; bases with no gene match: 10. In germline, CDR1 is SGHTA, CDR2 FQGNSA. In DNA form, the CDR3 reads TGTGCCAGCAGGCCAGGGGGGACAGGGGGCTGGAATTCACCCCTCCACTTT. Its protein product is CASRPGGTGGWNSPLHF.

A few counts support this clone. The chain joins TRBV2 to TRBJ1-6; no definite D call. The V gene's germline CDR1 is SNHLY and CDR2 FYNNEI. The CDR3 loop spans 14 amino acids. The V gene lost 7 bases and the J gene lost 0 bases, with 7 bases spanning the gap. Here the CDR3 reads CASNTASYNSPLHF. The CDR3 nucleotides read TGTGCCAGCAACACGGCCTCCTATAATTCACCCCTCCACTTT.